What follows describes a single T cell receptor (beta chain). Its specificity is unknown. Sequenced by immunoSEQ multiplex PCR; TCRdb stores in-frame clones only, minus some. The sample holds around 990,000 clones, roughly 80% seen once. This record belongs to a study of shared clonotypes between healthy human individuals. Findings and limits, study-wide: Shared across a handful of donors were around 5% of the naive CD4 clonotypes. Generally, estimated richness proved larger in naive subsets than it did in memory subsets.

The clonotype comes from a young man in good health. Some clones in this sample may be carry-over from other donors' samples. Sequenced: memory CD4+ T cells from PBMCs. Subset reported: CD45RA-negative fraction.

The CDR3 region is CASSPQGAPGANVLTF. The DNA for the CDR3 is TGTGCCAGCAGCCCTCAGGGGGCGCCCGGGGCCAACGTCCTGACTTTC. The J gene is TRBJ2-6, the V gene TRBV6-6, with TRBD1 matching over 8 bases. This CDR3 has 16 amino acids. Germline V gives CDR1 MNHNY, CDR2 SVGAGI (reference sequence). The V and J ends lost 6 bases and 4 bases, in that order; junction bases with no gene match: 8.